Following are 9 T cell receptor beta chains from one sample sequenced in a study of cytomegalovirus exposure and HLA in healthy donors. The PCR contained 60 Vbeta and 13 Jbeta primers. The table came from immunoSEQ multiplex PCR; TCRdb's copy has only in-frame clones and leaves some out. The data hold more than 95,000 clones, with approximately 81% observed a single time. Sample: PBMCs. These receptors all stem from a man aged 18 to 30 in good health and CMV-seropositive.

This clone has only a few counts. The V and J genes are TRBV6-5 and TRBJ1-1; 7 nucleotides agree with TRBD1. CDR3 length: 13 residues. CDR1 is MNHEY and CDR2 is SVGAGI in the germline V gene. Trimming took 6 bases from V and 4 from J; bases not matched to a gene: 5. This CDR3 is CASRRQGITEAFF. The CDR3 nucleotides read TGTGCCAGCAGGAGACAGGGAATCACTGAAGCTTTCTTT.

This chain joins TRBV5-4 and TRBJ1-2; D is undetermined. Germline V gene data show CDR1 as SGHNT and CDR2 as YYREEE (reference sequence). The ends were cut back, 0 bases at V and 4 bases at J, with 7 bases in the middle. The CDR3 loop spans 13 amino acids. The CDR3 spells CASSLEGGYGYTF. The CDR3 DNA is TGTGCCAGCAGCTTGGAGGGAGGCTATGGCTACACCTTC.

This clone was counted only a few times. V usage is TRBV6-6 and J usage is TRBJ1-1; a weak D match, TRBD1 (6 bases). Per the germline V gene, CDR1 is MNHNY and CDR2 is SVGAGI (reference sequence). Trimming cost V 6 bases and J 1 base, with 9 bases left between them. The CDR3 totals 13 residues. The CDR3 DNA is TGTGCCAGCAGGTCACAGGGGAACACTGAAGCTTTCTTT. Its protein is CASRSQGNTEAFF.

On this clone itself: This sample includes further DNA sequences coding for the same CDR3. V gene TRBV10-3 combines with J gene TRBJ2-1, with D unclear. V was trimmed by 0 bases and J by 10 bases, leaving 4 bases between them. In germline, CDR1 is ENHRY, CDR2 SYGVKD. The CDR3 runs to 11 residues. The chain's CDR3 is CAISESSEQFF. CDR3 nucleotides: TGTGCCATCAGTGAGTCTAGCGAGCAGTTCTTC.

The chain recombines TRBV9 with TRBJ1-2, with TRBD1 matching 10 bases. The V gene end was trimmed by 1 base and the J gene end by 5 bases; junction bases not matched to a gene: 11. This CDR3 has 17 residues. CDR1 SGDLS and CDR2 YYNGEE come from the germline V gene. Here the CDR3 reads CASSVSGGTGVMYGYTF. CDR3 nucleotides: TGTGCCAGCAGCGTATCAGGAGGGACAGGGGTTATGTATGGCTACACCTTC.

The rearrangement links TRBV6-5 to TRBJ1-4; a possible D gene is TRBD1 (6 bases). CDR1 and CDR2 (germline): MNHEY, SVGAGI. V was trimmed by 5 bases and J by 0 bases, leaving 7 bases between them. This CDR3 region has 14 residues. The CDR3 sequence: CASSRTATNEKLFF. DNA for the CDR3: TGTGCCAGCAGTCGGACAGCAACTAATGAAAAACTGTTTTTT.

This clone was observed a single time. The CDR3 protein is CASSSGGLNTGELFF. The CDR3 nucleotides are TGCGCCAGCAGCTCAGGGGGTCTGAACACCGGGGAGCTGTTTTTT. The genes are TRBV5-1 and TRBJ2-2, with 7 bases matching TRBD1. Per germline, CDR1 SGHRS and CDR2 YFSETQ. Unmatched junction bases numbered 3, after V lost 3 bases and J lost 1 base. The CDR3 extends over 15 amino acids.

The chain carries TRBV5-6 and TRBJ2-7; maybe TRBD1 (6 bases). Germline V gives CDR1 SGHDT, CDR2 YYEEEE. The CDR3 runs to 13 residues. The V end lost 4 bases, the J end lost 3 bases, and 11 bases lay between the germline ends. The CDR3 region is CASSTDRYYEQYF. The DNA for the CDR3 is TGTGCCAGCAGCACGGACAGATACTACGAGCAGTACTTC.

V is TRBV7-2 and J is TRBJ2-7, with 10 nucleotides matching TRBD1. Trimming removed 3 bases from V and 0 bases from J; junction bases left unmatched: 14. The germline V gene encodes CDR1 SGHTA and CDR2 FQGNSA. CDR3 size: 19 residues. The CDR3 is CASSLGGDRGPGGSYEQYF. In DNA, the CDR3 is TGTGCCAGCAGCTTGGGAGGGGACAGGGGCCCGGGGGGCTCCTACGAGCAGTACTTC.